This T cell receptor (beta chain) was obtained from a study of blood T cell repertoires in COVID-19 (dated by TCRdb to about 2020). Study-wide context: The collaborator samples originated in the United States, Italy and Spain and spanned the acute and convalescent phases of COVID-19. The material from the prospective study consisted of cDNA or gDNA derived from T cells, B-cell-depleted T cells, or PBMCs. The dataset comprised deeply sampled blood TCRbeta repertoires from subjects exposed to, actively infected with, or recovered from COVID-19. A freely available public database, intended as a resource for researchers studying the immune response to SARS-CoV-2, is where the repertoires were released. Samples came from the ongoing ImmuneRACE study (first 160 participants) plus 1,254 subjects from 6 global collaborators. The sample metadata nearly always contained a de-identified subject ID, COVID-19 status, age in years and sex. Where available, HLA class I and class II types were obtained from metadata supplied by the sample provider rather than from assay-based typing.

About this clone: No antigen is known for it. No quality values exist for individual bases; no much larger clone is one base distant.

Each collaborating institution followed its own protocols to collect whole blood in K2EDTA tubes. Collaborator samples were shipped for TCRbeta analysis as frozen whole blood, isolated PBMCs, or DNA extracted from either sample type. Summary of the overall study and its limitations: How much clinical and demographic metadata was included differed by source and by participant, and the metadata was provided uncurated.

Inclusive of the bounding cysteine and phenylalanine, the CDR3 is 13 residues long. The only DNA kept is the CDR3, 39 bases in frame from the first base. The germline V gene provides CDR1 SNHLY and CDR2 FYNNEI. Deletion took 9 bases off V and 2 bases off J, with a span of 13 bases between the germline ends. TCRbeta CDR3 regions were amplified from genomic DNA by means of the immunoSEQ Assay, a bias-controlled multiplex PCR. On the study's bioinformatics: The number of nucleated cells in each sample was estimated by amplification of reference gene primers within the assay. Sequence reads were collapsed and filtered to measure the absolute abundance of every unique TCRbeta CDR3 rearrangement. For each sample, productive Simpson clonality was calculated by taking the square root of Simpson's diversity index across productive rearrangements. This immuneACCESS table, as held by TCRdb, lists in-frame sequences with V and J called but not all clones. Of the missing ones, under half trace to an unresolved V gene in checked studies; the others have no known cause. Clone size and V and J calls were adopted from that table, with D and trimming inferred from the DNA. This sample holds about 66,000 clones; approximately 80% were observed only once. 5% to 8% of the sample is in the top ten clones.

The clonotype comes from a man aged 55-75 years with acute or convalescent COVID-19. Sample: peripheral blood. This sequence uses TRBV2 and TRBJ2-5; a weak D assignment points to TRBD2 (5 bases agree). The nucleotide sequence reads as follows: TGTGCCAGTGACGGACTGGGACAAGAGACCCAGTACTTC. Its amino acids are CASDGLGQETQYF.